This record concerns one TCR beta chain sequence. No antigen is known for it. The CDR3 runs to 14 residues. V was cut by 3 bases and J by 4 bases, with 7 bases left in between. The germline V gene encodes CDR1 WNHNN and CDR2 SYGVQD (reference sequence). These data are taken from a study of cytomegalovirus exposure and HLA in healthy donors. Whole-study results and caveats: Diagnosis of cytomegalovirus status made by the classifier reportedly showed high specificity and sensitivity. Confirmation was obtained in vitro that three CMV-associated chains are specific for CMV antigens. There were under 200 TCR beta chains listed as cytomegalovirus-associated.

Clones were read by immunoSEQ multiplex PCR, and TCRdb kept only the in-frame ones, dropping some. This repertoire shows around 130,000 clones, 70% to 90% found once; its top ten account for approximately 2.3%. This TCR derives from a young woman in good health and CMV-seronegative. The chain recombines TRBV10-1 with TRBJ1-6; D unresolved. Sequenced input: PBMCs. The CDR3 loop reads CASSDLPYNSPLHF. The CDR3 DNA is TGCGCCAGCAGTGACCTACCGTATAATTCACCCCTCCACTTT.